These 17 T cell receptor beta chains were sequenced from one sample in a study of blood T cell repertoires in COVID-19. Repertoires were generated with immunoSEQ multiplex PCR, while TCRdb's copy carries only in-frame clones and drops some. The sample records some 110,000 clones, roughly two thirds being singletons. Sequencing input: peripheral blood. Receptor source: a human donor with acute or convalescent COVID-19. The donor label of this sample is uncertain.

The chain links TRBV4-1 to TRBJ1-6, with TRBD1 matching over 9 bases. J gave up 6 bases and V 3 bases, and 6 bases lay outside the gene matches. Germline V gene sequence: CDR1 MGHRA, CDR2 YSYEKL. This CDR3 spans 16 amino acids. The CDR3 reads CASSQGQGRPNSPLHF. CDR3 DNA: TGCGCCAGCAGCCAGGGACAGGGCAGGCCTAATTCACCCCTCCACTTT.

This rearrangement joins TRBV19 to TRBJ1-2; the match to TRBD1 covers 7 bases. This CDR3 is 15 amino acids long. Germline V lookup: CDR1 LNHDA, CDR2 SQIVND (reference sequence). After removal of 6 bases from V and 2 bases from J, the junction contained 9 bases not matched to a gene. The CDR3 here is CASSATGARNYGYTF. The CDR3 DNA sequence: TGTGCCAGTAGCGCCACAGGGGCGAGGAACTATGGCTACACCTTC.

This clone was counted between two and nine times. The chain recombines TRBV19 with TRBJ2-7; D is ambiguous. Per germline, CDR1 LNHDA and CDR2 SQIVND (reference sequence). V was trimmed by 4 bases and J by 0 bases, leaving 10 bases between them. The CDR3 extends over 14 amino acids. The CDR3 DNA is TGTGCCAGTAGTAACGCTCACAACTCCTACGAGCAGTACTTC. It specifies CASSNAHNSYEQYF.

This chain connects TRBV6-5 to TRBJ1-6, with 7 positions matching TRBD1. V shed 2 bases, J shed 10 bases, and the junction held 11 bases outside the gene matches. Germline CDR1 is MNHEY and CDR2 is SVGAGI. The CDR3 sequence is 16 residues long. The CDR3 region is CASSYLRTGDGSPLHF. Written as DNA, the CDR3 is TGTGCCAGCAGTTACCTGCGAACAGGGGATGGGTCACCCCTCCACTTT.

A note on this clone: The same CDR3 can be traced to other DNA sequences in this sample. V gene TRBV2 combines with J gene TRBJ1-2; TRBD1 aligns across 12 bases. Germline lookup yields CDR1 SNHLY and CDR2 FYNNEI. V gave up 5 bases and J gave up 2 bases; unmatched junction bases: 6. This CDR3 contains 16 residues. The CDR3 DNA sequence: TGTGCCAGCAGTCGTACCGGGACAGGGGGCAACTATGGCTACACCTTC. It codes for CASSRTGTGGNYGYTF.

This chain uses TRBV18 with TRBJ2-3; 7 nucleotides align to TRBD2. CDR1 is KGHSH, CDR2 LQKENI, per germline. The CDR3 extends over 14 amino acids. V was pared by 3 bases and J by 2 bases, with 2 bases of the junction left unmatched. CDR3 in DNA: TGTGCCAGCTCACCCCGGGACTACACAGATACGCAGTATTTT. Translating gives CASSPRDYTDTQYF.

CDR3 bases: TGTGCCAGCAGTTTAACCCCACTTAGCGGGGCAACCCTGGAGACCCAGTACTTC. Translation gives CASSLTPLSGATLETQYF. V is TRBV27 and J is TRBJ2-5; 8 nucleotides agree with TRBD2. The CDR3 has 18 amino acids. The germline V gene encodes CDR1 MNHEY and CDR2 SMNVEV (reference sequence). The V and J ends lost 2 bases and 5 bases, in that order; junction bases with no gene match: 16.

The chain uses TRBV5-1 and TRBJ2-7, with a tentative D call TRBD1 (5 bases). From germline, CDR1 is SGHRS and CDR2 YFSETQ. This CDR3 spans 14 amino acids. The V end was cut by 0 bases, the J end by 1 base, with 8 bases between. In DNA form, the CDR3 reads TGCGCCAGCAGCTTGGGAAAGGGGTCCTACGAGCAGTACTTC. Encoded protein: CASSLGKGSYEQYF.

This clone occurred a few times. The CDR3, as DNA: TGTGCCAGCAGCTTTGGGGGCAACACCGGGGAGCTGTTTTTT. It codes for CASSFGGNTGELFF. The genes are TRBV7-3 and TRBJ2-2; perhaps TRBD1 as D (6 bases). CDR1 and CDR2 (germline): SGHTA, FQGTGA. The CDR3 runs 14 residues. V was trimmed by 3 bases and J by 2 bases, leaving 7 bases between them.

The chain uses TRBV11-2 and TRBJ2-1; TRBD2 agrees at 11 bases. The V gene's germline CDR1 is SGHAT and CDR2 FQNNGV. V dropped 3 bases and J dropped 9; count of bases not matched to a gene: 7. The CDR3 spans 15 residues. CDR3 coding DNA: TGTGCCAGCAGCTTTATAGCGGGGGGGCCGGGTGAGCAGTTCTTC. This codes for CASSFIAGGPGEQFF.

This chain connects TRBV6-5 to TRBJ1-1; D call uncertain. The CDR3 runs 14 residues. Germline CDR1 and CDR2: MNHEY and SVGAGI. V lost 8 bases and J lost 1, with 14 bases in between. The CDR3 loop is CASEVEVSNTEAFF. The CDR3 region has the DNA TGTGCCAGCGAAGTCGAGGTTTCGAACACTGAAGCTTTCTTT.

On this clone itself: This sample includes further DNA sequences coding for the same CDR3. The chain joins TRBV27 to TRBJ2-6, with D possibly being TRBD2 (6 bases). V was pared by 0 bases and J by 0 bases, with 6 bases between. The CDR3 is made up of 16 amino acids. The germline gives CDR1 MNHEY, CDR2 SMNVEV (reference sequence). CDR3 residues: CASSLSGGSGANVLTF. The CDR3 DNA is TGTGCCAGCAGTTTATCGGGAGGCTCTGGGGCCAACGTCCTGACTTTC.

This clone was seen a few times. The V and J genes are TRBV2 and TRBJ2-3; 11 bases map to TRBD2. The CDR3 totals 14 residues. Germline V gene data show CDR1 as SNHLY and CDR2 as FYNNEI. The trim removed 7 bases at V and 4 bases at J, leaving 4 bases unmatched. Here the CDR3 DNA reads TGTGCCAGCATTAGCGGGGGGGCCGCAGATACGCAGTATTTT. It translates to CASISGGAADTQYF.

This chain uses TRBV5-1 with TRBJ1-1; D is possibly TRBD1 (6 bases). CDR3 length equals 14 residues. Germline V lookup: CDR1 SGHRS, CDR2 YFSETQ. V was pared by 0 bases and J by 6 bases, with 12 bases between. The CDR3 loop reads CASSLVQGVPEAFF. CDR3 bases: TGCGCCAGCAGCTTGGTACAGGGCGTCCCTGAAGCTTTCTTT.

The chain combines TRBV21-1 with TRBJ2-2; the table's TRBD1 call for D was not verified on the DNA. TRBV21-1 is labeled a pseudogene. The CDR3 runs 19 residues. The DNA of the CDR3 is TGTGCCAGCAGCAAACCAGAGGTTGGGATCAGGGGGAACGCAGGGGAGCTGTTTTTT. Translated: CASSKPEVGIRGNAGELFF.

The chain is built from TRBV4-2 and TRBJ1-5; TRBD1 agrees at 8 bases. J lost 12 bases, V lost 3 bases, and 13 bases had no gene match. Looked up from germline, CDR1 is LGHNA and CDR2 is YNFKEQ. The CDR3 covers 15 residues. The CDR3 spells CASSQEMTGTGRQHF. CDR3 nucleotides: TGTGCCAGCAGCCAGGAAATGACCGGGACAGGTCGCCAGCATTTT.

This clone was counted between two and nine times. The chain couples TRBV7-2 to TRBJ2-3; 7 nucleotides agree with TRBD2. The V gene end was trimmed by 5 bases and the J gene end by 5 bases; junction bases not matched to a gene: 22. This CDR3 comprises 19 residues. Germline V gene sequence: CDR1 SGHTA, CDR2 FQGNSA. The CDR3 DNA reads TGTGCCAGCAGCACTGGGGGGGGTATCCGATGGCGGGTGCGAGATACGCAGTATTTT. Amino acids: CASSTGGGIRWRVRDTQYF.